The text below deals with one TCR beta chain. Original data processing: By means of reference gene primer amplification, nucleated cell counts were estimated. Profiling relied on immunoSEQ multiplex PCR, and the TCRdb table lists in-frame clones only, not all of them. V and J calls and clone size come straight from that table; D and trimming were deduced from the DNA. The sample lists tens of thousands of clones, over 60% occurring once. These data are taken from a study of blood T cell repertoires in COVID-19. Study in general: Italy, Spain and the United States were the sources of the convalescent and acute COVID-19 samples. Sample material is recorded as cDNA or gDNA derived from T cells, B-cell-depleted T cells, or PBMCs.

CDR1 is SGHTA, CDR2 FQGNSA, per germline. Between the trimmed V and J ends, which lost 0 bases and 0 bases, there was a span of 12 bases. This CDR3 comprises 17 residues. The sample taken for sequencing was peripheral blood. The receptor comes from a human donor in a cohort sampled during active COVID-19. The rearrangement joins TRBV7-2 to TRBJ1-3; D is perhaps TRBD1 (6 bases). The CDR3 reads CASSLAPPGVSGNTIYF. CDR3 in DNA: TGTGCCAGCAGCTTAGCTCCCCCAGGGGTCTCTGGAAACACCATATATTTT.